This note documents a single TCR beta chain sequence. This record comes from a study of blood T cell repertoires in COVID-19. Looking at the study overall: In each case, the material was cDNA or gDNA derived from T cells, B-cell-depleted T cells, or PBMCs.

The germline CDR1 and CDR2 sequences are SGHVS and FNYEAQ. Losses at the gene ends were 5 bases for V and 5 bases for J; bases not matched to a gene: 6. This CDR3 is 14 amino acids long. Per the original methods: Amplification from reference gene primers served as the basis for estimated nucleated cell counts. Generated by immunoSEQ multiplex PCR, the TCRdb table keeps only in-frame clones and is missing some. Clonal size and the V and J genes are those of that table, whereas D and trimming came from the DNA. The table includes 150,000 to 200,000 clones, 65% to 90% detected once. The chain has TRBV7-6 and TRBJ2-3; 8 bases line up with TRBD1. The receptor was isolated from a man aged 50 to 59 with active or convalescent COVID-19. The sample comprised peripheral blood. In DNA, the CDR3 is TGTGCCAGCAGCCCTACAGGGGGTAGAGATACGCAGTATTTT. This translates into CASSPTGGRDTQYF.